The entry below describes one T cell receptor (beta chain). The CDR3 contains 15 residues. The V and J ends lost 0 bases and 5 bases respectively, with 11 bases between them. CDR1 and CDR2 from the germline V gene are MNHNS and SASEGT. The protocol was immunoSEQ multiplex PCR, while the TCRdb copy is restricted to in-frame clones and leaves out a portion. The data contain about half a million clones, approximately 83% of them singletons. This entry belongs to a study of blood T cell repertoires in COVID-19. Study background: There were acute and convalescent COVID-19 samples, and they came from the United States, Italy and Spain.

The chain combines TRBV6-1 with TRBJ2-1; D gene uncertain. The sequenced material came from peripheral blood. This clonotype originated in a human donor in a cohort sampled during active COVID-19. The CDR3 protein is CASSEALGQNNEQFF. CDR3 coding DNA: TGTGCCAGCAGTGAAGCGCTAGGCCAGAACAATGAGCAGTTCTTC.